Each of the 25 T cell receptor beta chains below was sequenced from the same sample in a study of long-term antiretroviral therapy in people with HIV. Investigators performed immunoSEQ version v3.0 at survey level. Assay: immunoSEQ multiplex PCR; the TCRdb copy retains only in-frame clones and omits some. The sample yields some 26,000 clones, around 87% seen once. Source: unsorted PBMCs, taken just over 2.6 years after starting antiretroviral therapy. The receptors shown here come from a man aged 40-55 years with HIV.

The rearrangement uses TRBV28 and TRBJ2-2; 7 nucleotides line up with TRBD1. V shed 1 base, J shed 6 bases, and the junction held 2 bases outside the gene matches. This CDR3 region has 14 residues. CDR1 and CDR2 (germline): MDHEN, SYDVKM. The CDR3 loop is CASSLSTGAGELFF. The CDR3 DNA follows: TGTGCCAGCAGTTTATCTACAGGGGCCGGGGAGCTGTTTTTT.

The CDR3 sequence: CASSQGRDRGNSPLHF. Written as DNA, the CDR3 is TGTGCCAGCAGCCAGGGCCGGGACAGGGGTAATTCACCCCTCCACTTT. The chain links TRBV14 to TRBJ1-6, with 10 positions matching TRBD1. With 3 bases clipped from V and 6 bases from J, the junction kept 5 bases outside the gene matches. The CDR3 totals 16 residues. CDR1 is SGHDN and CDR2 is FVKESK in the germline V gene.

The rearrangement uses TRBV2 and TRBJ1-2; TRBD1 aligns across 7 bases. The CDR3 has 15 residues. Germline CDR1 and CDR2: SNHLY and FYNNEI. After removal of 5 bases from V and 0 bases from J, the junction contained 6 bases not matched to a gene. The DNA for the CDR3 is TGTGCCAGCAGTCCCCGGGACAGTCCTAACTATGGCTACACCTTC. Residues: CASSPRDSPNYGYTF.

On this clone itself: Sequence at one end of the junction differs from germline and may be a read error. The CDR3 loop reads CASSLADSSNNF. CDR3 sequence (DNA): TGTGCCAGCAGCTTAGCCGACAGCTCGAATAACTTC. The chain recombines TRBV7-8 with TRBJ2-7, with TRBD1 as a possible D gene (5 bases). The germline CDR1 and CDR2 sequences are SGHVS and FQNEAQ. The CDR3 contains 12 residues.

The gene calls are TRBV11-3 and TRBJ2-7, with D perhaps given as TRBD1 or TRBD2 (5 bases each). From germline, CDR1 is SGHNT and CDR2 YENEEA. This CDR3 region has 14 residues. V dropped 5 bases and J dropped 3 bases, with 14 bases sitting between them. Here the CDR3 DNA reads TGTGCCAGCAGCCTGGGGGATGGGGACTACGAGCAGTACTTC. Residues: CASSLGDGDYEQYF.

The chain uses TRBV2 and TRBJ2-3, with D tentatively TRBD1 or TRBD2 (5 bases each). This CDR3 has 17 amino acids. V shed 3 bases and J shed 0 bases, with 16 bases lying between them. From germline, CDR1 is SNHLY and CDR2 FYNNEI. For the CDR3, the DNA is TGTGCCAGCAGTGATTTCTCTTGGGGGAATAGCACAGATACGCAGTATTTT. As protein: CASSDFSWGNSTDTQYF.

The V gene is TRBV11-2, the J gene TRBJ2-7, with no clear D. The CDR3 length is 16 residues. Germline CDR1 SGHAT, CDR2 FQNNGV. With 5 bases removed from V and 7 bases from J, the gap between germline ends came to 24 bases. CDR3 DNA: TGTGCCAGCAGCCCGGGCGCGGACCCCACTCTCGGGGAGCAGTACTTC. Translation gives CASSPGADPTLGEQYF.

This rearrangement joins TRBV5-6 to TRBJ2-7; 7 nucleotides line up with TRBD1. The CDR3 totals 14 residues. V was clipped by 4 bases and J by 3 bases; unmatched bases: 7. Germline V CDR1 and CDR2: SGHDT, YYEEEE. CDR3 DNA: TGTGCCAGCAGCCTGACAGGGTCCTTCTACGAGCAGTACTTC. It specifies CASSLTGSFYEQYF.

The DNA of the CDR3 is TGTGCCAGCAAAGGACTCCTTGGAGCCGGAAACATTCAGTACTTC. Its translation is CASKGLLGAGNIQYF. This rearrangement joins TRBV27 to TRBJ2-4, with D perhaps matching TRBD2 (5 bases). Trimming stripped 7 bases from V and 6 bases from J, with 19 bases between. Germline CDR1 MNHEY, CDR2 SMNVEV (reference sequence). The CDR3 consists of 15 residues.

The J gene is TRBJ1-5, the V gene TRBV6-5; D gene ambiguous. There are 13 residues in the CDR3. V was shortened by 6 bases and J by 7 bases, with 13 bases between the two germline ends. Germline V gene lookup returns CDR1 MNHEY and CDR2 SVGAGI. The DNA of the CDR3 is TGTGCCAGCAGGCGTAGTGTGGGGCAGCCCCAGCATTTT. Amino acid sequence: CASRRSVGQPQHF.

The genes are TRBV29-1 and TRBJ2-3, with a possible D match to TRBD1 (6 bases). Per the germline V gene, CDR1 is SQVTM and CDR2 is ANQGSEA. Trimming stripped 0 bases from V and 6 bases from J, with 19 bases between. CDR3 length: 16 amino acids. The CDR3 nucleotides read TGCAGCGTTGAAGACAGGAACAGGGCAGTGGTGGATACGCAGTATTTT. It encodes CSVEDRNRAVVDTQYF.

This clone came up once. CDR3 DNA sequence: TGCGCCAGCAGCCAAGAACAAGGGGGGAATTGGGACGAGCAGTACTTC. This codes for CASSQEQGGNWDEQYF. The rearrangement links TRBV4-1 to TRBJ2-7; possibly TRBD1 or TRBD2 for D (6 bases each). The length of the CDR3 is 16 residues. V lost 0 bases, J lost 5 bases, and 17 bases lay in between. Germline lookup yields CDR1 MGHRA and CDR2 YSYEKL.

This chain connects TRBV7-9 to TRBJ1-3; D is possibly TRBD1 (6 bases). The germline V and J ends were trimmed by 8 bases and 7 bases, with 21 bases remaining between them. This CDR3 has 15 residues. Germline CDR1 SEHNR, CDR2 FQNEAQ (reference sequence). The CDR3 sequence: CASGKGAGEWNTIYF. The DNA for the CDR3 is TGTGCCAGCGGAAAGGGTGCAGGGGAGTGGAACACCATATATTTT.

This chain uses TRBV4-1 with TRBJ2-3; D is possibly TRBD2 (6 bases). V was cut by 2 bases and J by 6 bases, with 18 bases left in between. The germline CDR1 and CDR2 sequences are MGHRA and YSYEKL. This CDR3 comprises 16 residues. As DNA, the CDR3 is TGCGCCAGCAGCCAACTCAAGAGGGAGGTCCTGGATACGCAGTATTTT. As protein: CASSQLKREVLDTQYF.

The chain uses TRBV13 and TRBJ2-2; the D gene is possibly TRBD2 (6 bases). Deletions cut 5 bases from V and 5 bases from J, with 12 bases between. The CDR3 runs to 14 residues. The germline CDR1 and CDR2 sequences are PRHDT and FYEKMQ (reference sequence). In nucleotides, the CDR3 is TGTGCCAGCAGCCTTGATGGGAGGACCGGGGAGCTGTTTTTT. It codes for CASSLDGRTGELFF. The full variable domain, with the rest looked up from reference TRBV13 and TRBJ2-2, is AAGVIQSPRHLIKEKRETATLKCYPIPRHDTVYWYQQGPGQDPQFLISFYEKMQSDKGSIPDRFSAQQFSDYHSELNMSSLELGDSALYFCASSLDGRTGELFFGEGSRLTVL.

This chain uses TRBV7-8 with TRBJ2-1; D is uncertain. Germline CDR1 SGHVS, CDR2 FQNEAQ. V was pared by 5 bases and J by 4 bases, with 6 bases between. The CDR3 runs to 12 residues. CDR3 residues: CASSPHYNEQFF. In DNA form, the CDR3 reads TGTGCCAGCAGCCCCCATTACAATGAGCAGTTCTTC.

The V call is TRBV4-3, the J call TRBJ2-2; D is possibly TRBD1 or TRBD2 (6 bases each). Germline V gene sequence: CDR1 LGHNA, CDR2 YSLEER. V lost 1 base and J lost 4, with 7 bases in between. The CDR3 contains 14 residues. CDR3 sequence (DNA): TGCGCCAGCAGCCAAGGGGGGGCCACCGGGGAGCTGTTTTTT. Protein sequence: CASSQGGATGELFF.

V and J are TRBV2 and TRBJ2-2; 14 positions agree with TRBD2. With V trimmed by 6 bases and J by 2 bases, 2 bases remained unmatched. The germline V gene has CDR1 SNHLY and CDR2 FYNNEI. This CDR3 has 16 residues. This CDR3 is CASRGTSGGNTGELFF. Written as DNA, the CDR3 is TGTGCCAGCAGGGGGACTAGCGGGGGAAACACCGGGGAGCTGTTTTTT.

J is TRBJ1-4 and V is TRBV30; D unresolved. V was pared by 5 bases and J by 5 bases, with 12 bases between. The CDR3 totals 13 residues. CDR1 and CDR2 (germline): GTSNPN, SVGIG (reference sequence). The CDR3 region is CAWASSPNEKLFF. CDR3 sequence (DNA): TGTGCCTGGGCCAGCTCCCCGAATGAAAAACTGTTTTTT.

The V and J genes are TRBV10-1 and TRBJ2-7; the D is unclear. The CDR3 has 11 residues. The germline gives CDR1 WNHNN, CDR2 SYGVQD (reference sequence). Trimming took off 8 bases at V and 7 bases at J, with 12 bases between the two ends. In DNA form, the CDR3 reads TGCGCCAGCCAGTTCTTAGGAGAGCAGTACTTC. Amino acids: CASQFLGEQYF.

V and J are TRBV27 and TRBJ1-2; 7 bases fit TRBD1. With V trimmed by 5 bases and J by 4 bases, 4 bases remained unmatched. CDR1 and CDR2 (germline): MNHEY, SMNVEV (reference sequence). This CDR3 region has 13 residues. CDR3 sequence (DNA): TGTGCCAGCAGTCCGGACAGGTCCTATGGCTACACCTTC. Protein product: CASSPDRSYGYTF.

The genes are TRBV9 and TRBJ1-2; D is perhaps TRBD1 (5 bases). The CDR3 runs to 14 residues. Germline-derived CDR1 and CDR2 are SGDLS and YYNGEE. V lost 0 bases and J lost 6, with 12 bases in between. The CDR3 DNA follows: TGTGCCAGCAGCGTAGTTTCTGGGGACGATGGCTACACCTTC. The encoded protein is CASSVVSGDDGYTF.

The rearrangement uses TRBV11-3 and TRBJ2-3; no firm D call. Germline-derived CDR1 and CDR2 are SGHNT and YENEEA. Between the trimmed V and J ends, which lost 5 bases and 1 base, there was a span of 7 bases. CDR3 length: 13 amino acids. The CDR3 nucleotides are TGTGCCAGCAGCCCGATCGGCACAGATACGCAGTATTTT. Its translation: CASSPIGTDTQYF.

This clone was recorded once. The chain uses TRBV7-2 and TRBJ2-3; maybe TRBD2 (6 bases). Trimming cost V 0 bases and J 2 bases, with 12 bases left between them. This CDR3 is 16 amino acids long. Looked up from germline, CDR1 is SGHTA and CDR2 is FQGNSA. CDR3 region: CASSLAGSGVTDTQYF. In DNA form, the CDR3 reads TGTGCCAGCAGCTTAGCTGGGTCGGGAGTCACAGATACGCAGTATTTT.

The rearrangement links TRBV28 to TRBJ2-5; no clear D. V dropped 5 bases and J dropped 8 bases, with 15 bases sitting between them. Germline values: CDR1 MDHEN, CDR2 SYDVKM. The CDR3 loop spans 13 amino acids. CDR3 amino acids: CASSPKPRTTQYF. The CDR3 nucleotides are TGTGCCAGCAGTCCCAAACCCAGAACCACCCAGTACTTC.